Below, 23 T cell receptor beta chains from the same sample are listed, as sequenced in a study of cytomegalovirus exposure and HLA in healthy donors. The primer mix had 60 Vbeta and 13 Jbeta primers. Profiling relied on immunoSEQ multiplex PCR, and the TCRdb table lists in-frame clones only, not all of them. The table has 110,000 to 150,000 clones, nearly 85% seen once. Material for sequencing was PBMCs. These TCRs come from a male donor in good health and CMV-seronegative.

This chain connects TRBV18 to TRBJ2-3; TRBD2 matches at 8 bases. Germline loops: CDR1 KGHSH, CDR2 LQKENI. The ends lost 3 bases at V and 4 bases at J; junction bases unmatched: 9. This CDR3 is 16 amino acids long. CDR3 nucleotide sequence: TGTGCCAGCTCACCTTCGGCGGGGGGCGGGGCAGATACGCAGTATTTT. This translates into CASSPSAGGGADTQYF.

The rearrangement links TRBV25-1 to TRBJ1-4; no clear D. The CDR3 has 14 amino acids. Germline loops: CDR1 MGHDK, CDR2 SYGVNS. Trimming pared 3 bases from V and 3 bases from J, leaving 8 bases between. The CDR3 DNA is TGTGCCAGCAGTGATTCATTCCCTAATGAAAAACTGTTTTTT. Protein: CASSDSFPNEKLFF.

On this clone itself: The same CDR3 arises from other DNA sequences in this sample as well. The chain combines TRBV27 with TRBJ2-7; 9 bases agree with TRBD2. Germline trimming cut 6 bases from V and 0 bases from J; bases unmatched to any gene: 3. From germline, CDR1 is MNHEY and CDR2 SMNVEV (reference sequence). The CDR3 is 14 residues long. CDR3 sequence reads: CASSPSGTSYEQYF. CDR3 sequence (DNA): TGTGCCAGCAGCCCTAGCGGGACCTCCTACGAGCAGTACTTC.

V usage is TRBV28 and J usage is TRBJ1-3; the match to TRBD1 covers 7 bases. Trimming took 7 bases from V and 0 from J; bases not matched to a gene: 6. This CDR3 has 15 residues. Germline CDR1 and CDR2: MDHEN and SYDVKM. The CDR3 is CASIQDRTSGNTIYF. The CDR3 coding sequence is TGTGCCAGCATACAGGACAGGACCTCTGGAAACACCATATATTTT.

The gene calls are TRBV9 and TRBJ2-7, with 13 bases lining up with TRBD2. The CDR3 has 15 amino acids. Germline loops: CDR1 SGDLS, CDR2 YYNGEE. V lost 0 bases to trimming and J lost 5 bases; unmatched junction nucleotides: 2. The CDR3: CASSVGTSGGNEQYF. CDR3 nucleotide sequence: TGTGCCAGCAGCGTAGGGACTAGCGGGGGCAACGAGCAGTACTTC.

The J gene is TRBJ2-2, the V gene TRBV5-1, with 14 bases matching TRBD2. V was clipped by 4 bases and J by 6 bases; unmatched bases: 2. The CDR3 has 15 amino acids. Per the germline V gene, CDR1 is SGHRS and CDR2 is YFSETQ. CDR3 DNA sequence: TGCGCCAGCAGCCCGACTAGCGGGAGGGCCGGGGAGCTGTTTTTT. Translated, it gives CASSPTSGRAGELFF.

This chain uses TRBV27 with TRBJ2-7, with 12 nucleotides matching TRBD2. The CDR3 loop spans 18 amino acids. V shed 4 bases and J 1 base; nucleotides not matched to a gene: 11. Germline loops: CDR1 MNHEY, CDR2 SMNVEV (reference sequence). CDR3 nucleotides: TGTGCCAGCAGTTCACGACTAGCGGGAGAATCAAGGTCCTACGAGCAGTACTTC. Its protein is CASSSRLAGESRSYEQYF.

The chain couples TRBV6-4 to TRBJ1-1; perhaps TRBD1 as D (5 bases). CDR1 and CDR2 from the germline V gene are MRHNA and SNTAGT. The ends were cut back, 5 bases at V and 1 base at J, with 8 bases in the middle. CDR3 length: 13 residues. As DNA, the CDR3 is TGTGCCAGCAGTTCAGGGTCGAACACTGAAGCTTTCTTT. Protein product: CASSSGSNTEAFF.

The chain joins TRBV7-2 to TRBJ1-1; D is possibly TRBD1 (5 bases). Trimming pared 3 bases from V and 1 base from J, leaving 12 bases between. CDR3 length: 15 residues. Germline assignment: CDR1 SGHTA and CDR2 FQGNSA. The CDR3, as DNA: TGTGCCAGCAGCTTCTTTGGCGGGGGGAACACTGAAGCTTTCTTT. Its protein product is CASSFFGGGNTEAFF.

The chain joins TRBV7-9 to TRBJ2-7; 7 bases match TRBD1. Germline-derived CDR1 and CDR2 are SEHNR and FQNEAQ (reference sequence). The length of the CDR3 is 16 residues. V trimming: 5 bases; J trimming: 2 bases; junction bases outside the gene matches: 12. CDR3 in DNA: TGTGCCAGCAGCATCAAACAGGGGCCTGTCCCCTACGAGCAGTACTTC. This translates into CASSIKQGPVPYEQYF.

CDR3: CASSPIGSSRRTDTQYF. The CDR3 coding sequence is TGCGCCAGCAGCCCCATTGGGTCTTCGAGGAGGACAGATACGCAGTATTTT. The chain uses TRBV4-1 and TRBJ2-3; possible D gene TRBD2, 5 bases. CDR1 is MGHRA, CDR2 YSYEKL, per germline. The CDR3 runs 17 residues. V was cut by 4 bases and J by 3 bases, with 20 bases left in between.

The chain couples TRBV5-8 to TRBJ2-1; 11 bases align to TRBD1. V shed 1 base and J 7 bases; nucleotides not matched to a gene: 7. This CDR3 has 16 amino acids. CDR1 and CDR2 (germline): SGHTS, YDEGEE. CDR3 nucleotides: TGTGCCAGCAGCTTGCTGGGGACAGGGGGATTGAATGAGCAGTTCTTC. Its protein product is CASSLLGTGGLNEQFF. The variable domain in full, completed from reference TRBV5-8 and TRBJ2-1, reads EAGVTQSPTHLIKTRGQQATLRCSPISGHTSVYWYQQALGLGLQFLLWYDEGEERNRGNFPPRFSGRQFPNYSSELNVNALELEDSALYLCASSLLGTGGLNEQFFGPGTRLTVL.

This clone was detected only once. The CDR3: CASSYVRRGTEAFF. CDR3 in DNA: TGTGCCAGCAGTTACGTCCGACGGGGCACTGAAGCTTTCTTT. The chain is built from TRBV6-5 and TRBJ1-1; D unresolved. CDR1 is MNHEY and CDR2 is SVGAGI in the germline V gene. V shed 2 bases and J shed 4 bases, with 11 bases lying between them. The CDR3 runs 14 residues.

Concerning this clone itself: The junction departs from germline at one end; a sequencing error may be responsible. The chain combines TRBV15 with TRBJ1-6; D gene uncertain. Looked up from germline, CDR1 is LNHNV and CDR2 is YYDKDF (reference sequence). This CDR3 comprises 16 residues. CDR3 residues: CATGSERGIANSPLHF. The CDR3 bases are TGTGCCACCGGCAGCGAGAGAGGTATCGCTAATTCACCCCTCCACTTT.

This chain connects TRBV2 to TRBJ2-7; TRBD2 might be the D (6 bases). From germline, CDR1 is SNHLY and CDR2 FYNNEI. The CDR3 runs to 13 residues. Between the trimmed V and J ends, which lost 6 bases and 3 bases, there was a span of 12 bases. This CDR3 is CASSPGSYYEQYF. CDR3 DNA sequence: TGTGCCAGCAGCCCCGGGAGTTACTACGAGCAGTACTTC.

The chain has TRBV11-2 and TRBJ2-7; weak D call: TRBD1 (6 bases). The CDR3 has 17 amino acids. Germline V gives CDR1 SGHAT, CDR2 FQNNGV. V lost 2 bases to trimming and J lost 7 bases, with 24 bases between them. The chain's CDR3 is CASSLTVTGLNPREQYF. In nucleotides, the CDR3 is TGTGCCAGCAGCTTAACTGTAACAGGGCTAAATCCCAGGGAGCAGTACTTC.

As for this clone: A junction boundary mismatches the germline segment, possibly from a read error. The chain is built from TRBV10-2 and TRBJ2-1, with 12 nucleotides matching TRBD2. From germline, CDR1 is WSHSY and CDR2 SAAADI. The CDR3 has 20 amino acids. The CDR3 region has the DNA TGCGCCAGCAGTGAGACTAGCGGGGGGCCGATCCCCCCCTCCTACAATGGGCAGTTCTTC. Translated, it gives CASSETSGGPIPPSYNGQFF.

The chain couples TRBV4-2 to TRBJ2-3, with TRBD2 matching over 11 bases. With 0 bases clipped from V and 4 bases from J, the junction kept 9 bases outside the gene matches. The CDR3 covers 18 residues. The germline CDR1 and CDR2 sequences are LGHNA and YNFKEQ. This CDR3 is CASSQEVGLAGYADTQYF. The CDR3 nucleotides are TGTGCCAGCAGCCAAGAGGTCGGACTAGCGGGTTATGCAGATACGCAGTATTTT.

The J gene is TRBJ2-3, the V gene TRBV6-6; 12 bases map to TRBD2. The CDR3 sequence is 16 residues long. Germline V gives CDR1 MNHNY, CDR2 SVGAGI (reference sequence). After removal of 5 bases from V and 5 bases from J, the junction contained 8 bases not matched to a gene. This CDR3 reads CASSLTSGRSGDTQYF. CDR3 bases: TGTGCCAGCAGTCTCACTAGCGGGAGGTCGGGAGATACGCAGTATTTT.

CDR3 amino acids: CASSFRGNTEAFF. DNA of the CDR3: TGTGCCAGTAGTTTCAGGGGTAACACTGAAGCTTTCTTT. The genes are TRBV19 and TRBJ1-1; weak D call: TRBD1 (6 bases). The CDR3 length is 13 residues. V lost 5 bases, J lost 2 bases, and 9 bases lay in between. CDR1 LNHDA and CDR2 SQIVND come from the germline V gene (reference sequence). The entire variable domain, with the rest obtained from reference TRBV19 and TRBJ1-1, is as follows: DGGITQSPKYLFRKEGQNVTLSCEQNLNHDAMYWYRQDPGQGLRLIYYSQIVNDFQKGDIAEGYSVSREKKESFPLTVTSAQKNPTAFYLCASSFRGNTEAFFGQGTRLTVV.

This clone was recorded a few times. The chain links TRBV5-6 to TRBJ1-2, with D possibly matching TRBD1 (6 bases). Germline V CDR1 and CDR2: SGHDT, YYEEEE. The CDR3 has 15 amino acids. V was cut by 1 base and J by 4 bases, with 14 bases left in between. The CDR3: CASSLRTGWVYGYTF. CDR3 sequence (DNA): TGTGCCAGCAGCTTGCGCACAGGGTGGGTCTATGGCTACACCTTC.

The gene calls are TRBV2 and TRBJ2-7; 9 positions match TRBD1. V lost 4 bases and J lost 4; bases outside the gene matches: 5. Per germline, CDR1 SNHLY and CDR2 FYNNEI. CDR3 size: 14 residues. CDR3 loop: CASSGMGQGYEQYF. As DNA, the CDR3 is TGTGCCAGCAGTGGCATGGGACAGGGATACGAGCAGTACTTC.

The chain has TRBV28 and TRBJ1-1, with D maybe TRBD1 (5 bases). The CDR3 loop spans 16 amino acids. V lost 5 bases, J lost 5 bases, and 21 bases lay in between. Germline V gene sequence: CDR1 MDHEN, CDR2 SYDVKM. CDR3 protein: CASSLSPGGEGTEAFF. CDR3 bases: TGTGCCAGCAGTCTCAGCCCGGGGGGGGAGGGGACTGAAGCTTTCTTT.